Here is one T cell receptor (beta chain) with its context. The antigen this receptor binds is unknown. It has no much larger one-base neighbor in the sample; base qualities were not kept. CDR3 length: 12 amino acids, cysteine to phenylalanine. Kept here is only the CDR3 DNA, which spans 36 bases and is read in frame from base 1. The germline V gene supplies CDR1 SNHLY and CDR2 FYNNEI. Unmatched junction bases come to 3, with V trimmed by 8 bases and J by 5 bases. These data originate in a study of T cell changes during pregnancy in multiple sclerosis (dated by TCRdb to between 2018 and 2021). Looking at the study overall: In women with multiple sclerosis, the researchers looked at how the T cell repertoire shifted as pregnancy progressed.

Receptor amplification or capture employed the immunoSEQ multiplex PCR assay. TCRdb limited this immuneACCESS table to in-frame rearrangements with V and J called. A share of clones is missing; checked studies link under half to unresolved V genes, and the rest is unexplained. Across this sample there are roughly 64,000 clones, with approximately 96% seen only once. The ten largest clonotypes hold roughly 2.4% of the sample. The sequence derives from a female donor with multiple sclerosis, enrolled in a pregnancy study. This chain joins TRBV2 to TRBJ2-5; the central 9 bases match TRBD2. The sample was CD8+ T cells from peripheral blood mononuclear cells, taken after pregnancy. CDR3 loop: CASLGLAETQYF. The nucleotide sequence is given as TGTGCCAGCCTAGGACTAGCGGAGACCCAGTACTTC.